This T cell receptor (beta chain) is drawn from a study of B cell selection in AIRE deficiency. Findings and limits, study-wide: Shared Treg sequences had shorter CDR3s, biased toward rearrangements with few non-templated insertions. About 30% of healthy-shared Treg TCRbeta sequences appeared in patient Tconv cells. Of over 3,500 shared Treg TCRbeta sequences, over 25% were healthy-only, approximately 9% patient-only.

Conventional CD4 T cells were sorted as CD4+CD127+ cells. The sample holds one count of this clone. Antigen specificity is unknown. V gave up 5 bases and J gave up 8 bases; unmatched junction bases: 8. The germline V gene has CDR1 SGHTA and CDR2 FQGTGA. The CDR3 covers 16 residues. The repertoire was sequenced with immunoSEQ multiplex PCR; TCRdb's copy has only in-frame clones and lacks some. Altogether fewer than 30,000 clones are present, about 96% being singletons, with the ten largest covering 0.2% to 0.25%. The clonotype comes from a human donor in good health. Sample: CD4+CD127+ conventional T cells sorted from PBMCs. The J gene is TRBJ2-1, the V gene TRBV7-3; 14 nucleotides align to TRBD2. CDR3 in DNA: TGTGCCAGCAGCCTGAGACTAGCGGGAGGGCCAGATGAGCAGTTCTTC. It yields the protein CASSLRLAGGPDEQFF.